The rows below give T cell receptor beta chains drawn from one sample of a study of blood T cell repertoires in COVID-19. Sequencing was performed with immunoSEQ multiplex PCR; in TCRdb, only in-frame clones are kept and a portion is missing. The repertoire holds about 13,000 clones, with 83% as singletons. Sequenced material: peripheral blood. Receptors were obtained from a man aged 35-49 years with active or convalescent COVID-19. Each CDR3 is given with its conserved first and last residue. A D gene is named only where the DNA matches it firmly. Only some rows state a clone size, as once, few, many or a class for expanded clones.

V	D	J	size	DNA	CDR3
TRBV11-1	NA	TRBJ2-1	NA	TGTGCCAGCAGCTTACGCGGGACCAGCGTATTCTTC	CASSLRGTSVFF
TRBV7-3	TRBD2	TRBJ2-1	few	TGTGCCAGCAGCTTCGGCCCGGGAGGTGAGCAGTTCTTC	CASSFGPGGEQFF
TRBV30	TRBD1	TRBJ1-2	NA	TGTGCCTGGAGTACCGGGACAGCAAACTATGGCTACACCTTC	CAWSTGTANYGYTF
TRBV4-3	TRBD1	TRBJ1-6	few	TGCGCCAGCAGCCAAGATCAACCGGGACAGGGTCTCTCACCCCTCCACTTT	CASSQDQPGQGLSPLHF
TRBV28	NA	TRBJ2-3	NA	TGTGCCAGCAGTCCCAATAGCAGCGGGCGGAGAGATACGCAGTATTTT	CASSPNSSGRRDTQYF
TRBV29-1	TRBD2	TRBJ2-1	NA	TGCAGCGTTGAAGGCCCTAGCGGGGATAACAATGAGCAGTTCTTC	CSVEGPSGDNNEQFF
TRBV10-3	TRBD1	TRBJ1-1	NA	TGTGCCATCAGTGAAGGGACAGCTTTGGCAGGGGCGAACACTGAAGCTTTCTTT	CAISEGTALAGANTEAFF
TRBV6-2/TRBV6-3	NA	TRBJ1-3	NA	TGTGCCAGCAGTTACTCCCCGGCCCCGGGTCCTGGAAACACCATATATTTT	CASSYSPAPGPGNTIYF
TRBV5-1	TRBD1	TRBJ1-3	NA	TGCGCCAGCAGCTGGGCCGGGACAGACTCTGGAAACACCATATATTTT	CASSWAGTDSGNTIYF
TRBV28	TRBD1	TRBJ2-5	NA	TGTGCCAGCAGTTCCCGCGGAGGCAGGGGGCTCCAAGAGACCCAGTACTTC	CASSSRGGRGLQETQYF
TRBV24-1	TRBD1	TRBJ1-5	NA	TGTGCCACCAGTTTGATCCTTGGGGGATTTTGGGACAGGGGTAAACTTTATCAGCCCCAGCATTTT	CATSLILGGFWDRGKLYQPQHF
TRBV9	NA	TRBJ2-3	NA	TGTGCCAGCGCCGGCGGGTGGGGGGACACAGATACGCAGTATTTT	CASAGGWGDTDTQYF
TRBV19	TRBD1	TRBJ2-7	NA	TGTGCCAGCGCCGACAGGGGGGGTAACTCCTACGAGCAGTACTTC	CASADRGGNSYEQYF
TRBV4-1	TRBD1	TRBJ2-2	NA	TGCGCCAGCAGCCGCGACAGGGCCACCGGGGAGCTGTTTTTT	CASSRDRATGELFF
TRBV5-1	TRBD1	TRBJ2-7	NA	TGCGCCAGCAGCCCCGGACAGGGACCTACCGAGCAGTACTTC	CASSPGQGPTEQYF
TRBV5-4	TRBD1	TRBJ2-7	NA	TGTGCCAGCAGCTTACTGACAGGGGATTACGAGCAGTACTTC	CASSLLTGDYEQYF
TRBV5-6	NA	TRBJ2-7	large	TGTGCCAGCAGCCCGGTCGGTTCCTACGAGCAGTACTTC	CASSPVGSYEQYF
TRBV12-3/TRBV12-4	NA	TRBJ2-3	NA	TGTGCCAGCAGTCCTACCACAGATACGCAGTATTTT	CASSPTTDTQYF
TRBV7-9	NA	TRBJ2-7	NA	TGTGCCAGCAGCTCGACCACGGGGGTCTCCTACGAGCAGTACTTC	CASSSTTGVSYEQYF
TRBV9	TRBD2	TRBJ2-5	NA	TGTGCCAGCAGCGTTGCGGGAGGGGATGAGACCCAGTACTTC	CASSVAGGDETQYF
TRBV19	TRBD1	TRBJ1-2	NA	TGTGCCAGTAGGGACAGCGGGACAGGGAGACTATGGGGCTACACCTTC	CASRDSGTGRLWGYTF
TRBV28	NA	TRBJ1-3	NA	TGTGCCAGCAGTTTCTCCCTCCTCTCTGGAAACACCATATATTTT	CASSFSLLSGNTIYF
TRBV30	NA	TRBJ1-2	NA	TGTGCCTGGAGCTGGGAGTATGGCTACACCTTC	CAWSWEYGYTF
TRBV6-5	TRBD1	TRBJ2-1	few	TGTGCCAGCAGTTCCTGGACAGGGGGTAAGGTTGAGCAGTTCTTC	CASSSWTGGKVEQFF
TRBV9	NA	TRBJ1-2	NA	TGTGCCAGCAGCGAGACTGCGAACTATGGCTACACCTTC	CASSETANYGYTF
TRBV9	TRBD1	TRBJ2-1	NA	TGTGCCAGCAGCGTAGAGGTTGGGACAGGGGGCAATGAGCAGTTCTTC	CASSVEVGTGGNEQFF
TRBV7-9	NA	TRBJ1-3	NA	TGTGCCAGCAGCTCCTCAGGGGCCGGTGGAAACACCATATATTTT	CASSSSGAGGNTIYF
TRBV18	NA	TRBJ1-2	once	TGTGCCAGCTCACCTACAAGGACAGACTATGGCTACACCTTC	CASSPTRTDYGYTF
TRBV7-2	TRBD2	TRBJ2-3	NA	TGTGCCAGCAGCTTATCGGGACTAGGCACAGATACGCAGTATTTT	CASSLSGLGTDTQYF
TRBV3-1/TRBV3-2	TRBD1	TRBJ2-3	NA	TGTGCCAGCAGCTTACGGACAGGGATGACAGATACGCAGTATTTT	CASSLRTGMTDTQYF
TRBV6-5	TRBD1	TRBJ2-3	once	TGTGCCAGCAGTTACTCGCGGGGACAGGGGGCGGATACGCAGTATTTT	CASSYSRGQGADTQYF
TRBV25-1	TRBD2	TRBJ2-5	NA	TGTGCCAGCAGTAAGAGCGGGGGGTTAAAGACCCAGTACTTC	CASSKSGGLKTQYF
TRBV4-2	TRBD1	TRBJ1-1	once	TGTGCCAGCAGCCAAGATCGACAGGGGGGAGACACTGAAGCTTTCTTT	CASSQDRQGGDTEAFF
TRBV7-3	TRBD2	TRBJ2-1	NA	TGTGCCAGCAGCTCTAGCGGGGGGCCGAGCTCCTACAATGAGCAGTTCTTC	CASSSSGGPSSYNEQFF
TRBV30	TRBD2	TRBJ2-3	NA	TGTGCCTGGAGTGGAAGCGGGGGGATTACAGATACGCAGTATTTT	CAWSGSGGITDTQYF
TRBV4-2	NA	TRBJ2-3	medium-sized	TGTGCCAGCAGCCAGTGGGCCAGGGGGGCAGATACGCAGTATTTT	CASSQWARGADTQYF
TRBV3-1/TRBV3-2	TRBD1	TRBJ2-5	medium-sized	TGTGCCAGCAGCCGAAACTTCGGGACAGCCCTTAAAGAGACCCAGTACTTC	CASSRNFGTALKETQYF
TRBV9	NA	TRBJ1-5	NA	TGTGCCAGCAGCGCAGAGGGAGTGCTCCGGCCCCAGCATTTT	CASSAEGVLRPQHF
TRBV7-3	NA	TRBJ2-1	NA	TGTGCCAGCAGCTTAAATCAGTACAATGAGCAGTTCTTC	CASSLNQYNEQFF
TRBV27	TRBD2	TRBJ2-1	NA	TGTGCCAGCAAAGGACTAGCGGGAGCGGGGGAGCAGTTCTTC	CASKGLAGAGEQFF